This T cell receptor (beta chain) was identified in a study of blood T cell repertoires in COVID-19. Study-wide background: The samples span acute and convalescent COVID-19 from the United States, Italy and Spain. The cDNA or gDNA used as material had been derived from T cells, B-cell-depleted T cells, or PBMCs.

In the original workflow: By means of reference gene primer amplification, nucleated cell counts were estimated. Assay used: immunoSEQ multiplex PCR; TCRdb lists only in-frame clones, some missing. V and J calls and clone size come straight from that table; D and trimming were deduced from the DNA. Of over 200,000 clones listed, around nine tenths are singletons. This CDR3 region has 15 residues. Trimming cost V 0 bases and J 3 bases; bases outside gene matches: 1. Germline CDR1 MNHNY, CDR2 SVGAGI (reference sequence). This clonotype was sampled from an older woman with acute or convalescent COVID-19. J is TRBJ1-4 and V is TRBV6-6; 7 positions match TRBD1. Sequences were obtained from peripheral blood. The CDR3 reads CASSYSGTANEKLFF. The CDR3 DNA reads TGTGCCAGCAGTTACTCGGGGACAGCTAATGAAAAACTGTTTTTT.